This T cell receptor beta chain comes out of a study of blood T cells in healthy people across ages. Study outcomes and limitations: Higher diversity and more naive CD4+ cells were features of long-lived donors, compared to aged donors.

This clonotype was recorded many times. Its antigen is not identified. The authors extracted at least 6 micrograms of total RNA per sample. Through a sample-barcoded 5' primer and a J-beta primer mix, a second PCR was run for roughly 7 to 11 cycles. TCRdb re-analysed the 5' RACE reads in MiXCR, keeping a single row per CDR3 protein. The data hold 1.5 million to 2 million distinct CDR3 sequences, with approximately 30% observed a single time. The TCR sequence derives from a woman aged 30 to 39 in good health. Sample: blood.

The CDR3 spells CASTSSDGANVLTF. CDR3 DNA: TGTGCCAGCACTTCCTCCGATGGGGCCAACGTCCTGACTTTC. The genes are TRBV6-6 and TRBJ2-6; D gene uncertain. Germline CDR1 is MNHNY and CDR2 is SVGAGI (reference sequence). The CDR3 consists of 14 residues. The ends were cut back, 7 bases at V and 3 bases at J, with 10 bases in the middle.